This T cell receptor beta chain was found in a study of T cell responses to AZD1222 COVID-19 vaccine. Regarding the study as a whole: Spike-specific TCR breadth rose after two AZD1222 doses, and depth rose as well. Clonal diversity may have been underestimated in mostly white British donors.

Details on this clone: Antigen specificity is unknown.

Profiled with immunoSEQ multiplex PCR; TCRdb holds only in-frame clones, not every one. The sample lists approximately 110,000 clones, around 90% seen once, with roughly 2.5% in the top ten. Sample: peripheral blood, taken 28 days after the second AZD1222 dose. The clonotype originates from an adult who received the AZD1222 COVID-19 vaccine.

The CDR3 bases are TGTGCCTGGAGCGGGGTTAGCGAGCAGTACTTC. It is translated as CAWSGVSEQYF. V gene TRBV30 combines with J gene TRBJ2-7; perhaps TRBD2 as D (5 bases). CDR1 is GTSNPN, CDR2 SVGIG, per germline (reference sequence). The length of the CDR3 is 11 residues. V lost 3 bases to trimming and J lost 6 bases, with 9 bases between them. Full variable domain (missing parts from reference TRBV30 and TRBJ2-7): SQTIHQWPATLVQPVGSPLSLECTVEGTSNPNLYWYRQAAGRGLQLLFYSVGIGQISSEVPQNLSASRPQDRQFILSSKKLLLSDSGFYLCAWSGVSEQYFGPGTRLTVT.